This T cell receptor (beta chain) was recovered during a study of T cells after yellow fever vaccination (dated by TCRdb to the late 2010s). Looking at the study overall: The SMART-Seq v4 Ultra Low Input RNA kit was used to prepare libraries from fractions with low cell numbers. To track T-cell clones before and after primary and booster YFV17D yellow fever vaccination, bulk TCR alpha and beta repertoires were sequenced longitudinally. Two healthy male donors made up the cohort, one aged 18 to 29 years and the other aged 30 to 40 years. Blood samples were taken at several timepoints before and after primary and secondary immunization, and bulk PBMC replicates and cell subsets were isolated.

The meaning of the sample's treatment or condition label: live attenuated yellow fever vaccine strain. PBMCs were isolated from peripheral blood using a standard Ficoll-Paque protocol. CD4 and CD8 T-cell fractions were isolated with Dynabeads CD4 and CD8 positive selection kits. TriZol was used to extract RNA from bulk PBMCs, from CD4 and CD8 fractions, and from dextramer-positive and dextramer-negative fractions. The sample holds many counts of this clonotype. Its antigen is unknown. Per-base quality was not reported, and no clone a single base away is much larger than it. Synthesis of TCR cDNA relied on 5'RACE template switching, a step that introduced a universal primer site along with unique molecular identifiers. Priming for cDNA synthesis came from both the TCR alpha and TCR beta constant segments. Libraries were amplified in two PCR steps, with sample barcodes and sequencing adapters added in the second step. Sequencing of libraries was performed on Illumina HiSeq 2500 (2x100 bp) or NovaSeq (2x150 bp). Concerning the study's data processing: Reads were demultiplexed and collapsed into UMI consensus sequences with MIGEC, and V(D)J alignment was performed with MiXCR. Clonotypes responding to the vaccine were identified with edgeR on replicate PBMC samples, with the criteria of FDR below 0.01 and a log2 fold change above 5 up to day 15. Bulk clonotypes were assigned CD4 or CD8 identity according to which sequenced CD4 or CD8 repertoire held them at higher abundance. The public reads were run again by TCRdb, first through fastp at Q25 and then through MiXCR, and only productive beta chains were kept. Rows are combined by CDR3 protein, so each entry shows the most common genes and DNA. V and J calls and clone size were set by TCRdb, not the authors. The sample records some 110,000 distinct CDR3 sequences, about 6.8% of which are singletons. The ten biggest clones cover approximately 2.7% of the sample.

Broader findings and caveats from the paper: Compared with the primary T-cell response, the secondary T-cell response was faster but weaker, reaching its peak on day 5 rather than on day 15. After the booster, most of the clones that had expanded following primary vaccination were detected again (roughly 97% of CD4 and around 88% of CD8), which suggests that memory was broadly maintained. Because only two donors were included in the study, the extent to which the findings can be generalized is limited. A small fraction of clonotypes appeared in both the CD4 and CD8 compartments, likely as a result of convergent recombination. FACS-sorted repertoires could contain abundant contaminating clonotypes from the bulk population, so computational filtering was required.

The junction shows trimming of 5 bases on V and 1 base on J, and the gene matches do not reach 4 bases of it. For CDR1 and CDR2, the germline V gene lists SGHTA and FQGNSA. Spanning cysteine to phenylalanine, the CDR3 consists of 14 amino acids. Only CDR3 DNA is held: 42 bases, read in frame from base 1. The specimen was CD4+ T cells sorted from PBMCs, collected 45 days after the first yellow fever vaccination. This sequence was found in a man between 18 and 35 years old who received the YFV17D yellow fever vaccine. This sequence uses TRBV7-2 and TRBJ1-1; TRBD1 matches 7 bases in the middle. The DNA is as follows: TGTGCCAGCAGCCCCCAGGGGGGGAACACTGAAGCTTTCTTT. This is translated as CASSPQGGNTEAFF.